The clone carrying this TCR beta chain was found many times. Its cognate antigen is unknown. Unmatched junction bases numbered 6, after V lost 4 bases and J lost 2 bases. The CDR3 length is 15 residues. CDR1 and CDR2 (germline): LGHDT, YNNKEL (reference sequence). The data derive from a study of identical twins. The study, taken as a whole, reports: Rather than following the same donors, the conclusions depended on cross-sectional statistical analysis.

Template switching supplied a universal primer site; unique molecular identifiers were carried on the cDNA. Each CDR3 protein gets one entry after TCRdb re-called the 5' RACE reads with MiXCR. Of 700,000 or so distinct CDR3 sequences in the sample, 8.6% are singletons; the top ten hold roughly 0.9%. These same data were also listed under a study on yellow fever vaccine responses in identical twins.

This TCR was recovered from a woman aged 18-30 years in good health. This chain joins TRBV3-1 and TRBJ2-3, with 7 positions matching TRBD2. The specimen was PBMCs. The CDR3, as DNA: TGTGCCAGCAGCCCGCGGGGGTTCAACACAGATACGCAGTATTTT. Its translation: CASSPRGFNTDTQYF.